This T cell receptor beta chain was identified in a study of blood T cell repertoires in COVID-19. Across the study: In each case, the material was cDNA or gDNA derived from T cells, B-cell-depleted T cells, or PBMCs.

Cohort assignment relied on participant-reported clinical history. In the original workflow: Amplifying reference gene primers gave estimates of nucleated cell counts. The repertoire was sequenced with immunoSEQ multiplex PCR; TCRdb's copy has only in-frame clones and lacks some. Clone size and the V and J calls come from that table; the DNA yielded D and trimming. Of around 130,000 clones in the sample, 80% to 85% are singletons; the top ten hold over 15%. There are 15 residues in the CDR3. The J segment lost 6 bases and the V segment lost 7 bases, leaving 9 bases of the junction unmatched. Germline V gene data show CDR1 as SQVTM and CDR2 as ANQGSEA.

The sequencing input was PBMCs or T cells enriched from blood (not recorded which). This sequence originates from a man aged 25-45 years who had recovered from COVID-19. This chain links TRBV29-1 with TRBJ2-1; 13 positions match TRBD2. The CDR3 bases are TGCAGCGGCACCTTACTAGCGGGAGGGTCCAATGAGCAGTTCTTC. Translating it yields CSGTLLAGGSNEQFF.